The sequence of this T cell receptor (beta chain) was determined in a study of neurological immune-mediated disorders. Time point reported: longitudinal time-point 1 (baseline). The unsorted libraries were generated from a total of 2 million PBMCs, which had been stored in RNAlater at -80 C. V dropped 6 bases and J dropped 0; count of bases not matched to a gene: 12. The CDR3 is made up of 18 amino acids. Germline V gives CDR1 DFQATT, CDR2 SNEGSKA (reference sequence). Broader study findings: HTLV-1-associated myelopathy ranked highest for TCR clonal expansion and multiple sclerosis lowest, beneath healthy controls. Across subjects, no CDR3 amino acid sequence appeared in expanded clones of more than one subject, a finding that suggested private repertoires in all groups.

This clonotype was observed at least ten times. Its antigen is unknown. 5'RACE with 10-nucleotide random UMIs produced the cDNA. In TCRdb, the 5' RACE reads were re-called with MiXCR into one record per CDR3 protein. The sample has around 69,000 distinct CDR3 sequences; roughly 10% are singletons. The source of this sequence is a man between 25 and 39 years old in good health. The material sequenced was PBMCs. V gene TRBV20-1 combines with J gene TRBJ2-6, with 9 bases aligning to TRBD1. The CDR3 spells CSARNTGGEGSGANVLTF. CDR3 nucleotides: TGCAGTGCCCGAAACACAGGGGGCGAGGGCTCTGGGGCCAACGTCCTGACTTTC.